The 15 T cell receptor beta chains listed next were all sequenced from one sample in a study of T cells in Graves' hyperthyroidism and ophthalmopathy. RNA transcripts gave rise to amplified TCR beta CDR3 regions. HTBI primers drove first-round RT-PCR of the TCR CDR3. TCRdb processed the multiplex PCR reads anew with MiXCR; each CDR3 protein has one entry. This table has hundreds of thousands of distinct CDR3 sequences, over 35% appearing once. Sequenced material: blood. Receptors originate from a man aged 18 to 30 with Graves' hyperthyroidism.

V and J are TRBV5-1 and TRBJ2-7; the match to TRBD2 covers 7 bases. The J call could be wrong; TRBJ2-1 is a better fit for the DNA end. Germline CDR1 SGHRS, CDR2 YFSETQ. The CDR3 runs 15 residues. Here the CDR3 reads CASSPRSGAYNEQFF. CDR3 DNA: TGCGCCAGCAGCCCCCGAAGCGGGGCCTACAATGAGCAGTTCTTC.

This clonotype was found many times. This chain joins TRBV7-9 and TRBJ1-1; no clear D gene. This CDR3 is built from 12 residues. The germline V gene has CDR1 SEHNR and CDR2 FQNEAQ (reference sequence). Trimming took 3 bases from V and 5 from J, leaving 7 bases between them. CDR3 region: CASSFEKTEAFF. For the CDR3, the DNA is TGTGCCAGCAGCTTTGAGAAGACTGAAGCTTTCTTT.

The V call is TRBV20-1, the J call TRBJ1-5, with a tentative D call TRBD1 (5 bases). Trimming removed 7 bases from V and 10 bases from J, with 20 bases in between. The CDR3 has 13 amino acids. Germline CDR1 and CDR2: DFQATT and SNEGSKA (reference sequence). CDR3 sequence reads: CSGDIDSGGPQHF. CDR3 coding DNA: TGCAGTGGAGACATCGACAGTGGAGGACCCCAGCATTTT.

V is TRBV6-5 and J is TRBJ2-3; 15 bases agree with TRBD2. This CDR3 has 17 amino acids. The germline gives CDR1 MNHEY, CDR2 SVGAGI. The J segment lost 0 bases and the V segment lost 8 bases, leaving 6 bases of the junction unmatched. The CDR3 DNA sequence: TGTGCCAGCGAGGGGACTAGCGGGGGGTCTAGCACAGATACGCAGTATTTT. This translates into CASEGTSGGSSTDTQYF.

On this clonotype: Sequence at one end of the junction differs from germline and may be a read error. The chain couples TRBV10-3 to TRBJ1-5; D is perhaps TRBD1 (5 bases). The CDR3 is 13 amino acids. The germline gives CDR1 ENHRY, CDR2 SYGVKD. CDR3 in amino acids: CASEGKSNQPQHF. The DNA for the CDR3 is TGCGCTAGCGAGGGGAAAAGCAATCAGCCCCAGCATTTT.

About this clonotype: This may come from a read error, since a much larger clone is one base off. V is TRBV20-1 and J is TRBJ2-5; no firm D call. V lost 3 bases to trimming and J lost 7 bases, with 9 bases between them. This CDR3 has 11 residues. From germline, CDR1 is DFQATT and CDR2 SNEGSKA (reference sequence). The CDR3 protein is CSARGLGTQYF. CDR3 nucleotides: TGCAGTGCTAGGGGTCTAGGGACCCAGTACTTC.

This clonotype was observed many times. This chain links TRBV9 with TRBJ2-6; tentative D call: TRBD2 (5 bases). This CDR3 spans 16 amino acids. Germline V lookup: CDR1 SGDLS, CDR2 YYNGEE. Deletions cut 0 bases from V and 3 bases from J, with 10 bases between. The CDR3 DNA is TGTGCCAGCAGCGTAGGGGAGCGAAGTGGGGCCAACGTCCTGACTTTC. This gives the protein CASSVGERSGANVLTF.

This clonotype appeared a few times. The chain is built from TRBV7-2 and TRBJ1-1; D not resolved. CDR1 is SGHTA, CDR2 FQGNSA, per germline. Between the trimmed V and J ends, which lost 6 bases and 9 bases, there was a span of 14 bases. This CDR3 contains 12 residues. CDR3 DNA: TGTGCCAGCAGTGAAACGACTGATAAAGCTTTCTTT. Translating it yields CASSETTDKAFF. Full variable domain (rest looked up from reference TRBV7-2 and TRBJ1-1): GAGVSQSPSNKVTEKGKDVELRCDPISGHTALYWYRQSLGQGLEFLIYFQGNSAPDKSGLPSDRFSAERTGGSVSTLTIQRTQQEDSAVYLCASSETTDKAFFGQGTRLTVV.

The chain recombines TRBV11-3 with TRBJ1-6; TRBD1 is a possible D gene (6 bases). The CDR3 runs 12 residues. V lost 11 bases, J lost 8 bases, and 13 bases lay in between. CDR1 is SGHNT and CDR2 is YENEEA in the germline V gene. The CDR3 coding sequence is TGTGCCTGGAGTCGGACAGATTCACCCCTCCACTTT. Translation: CAWSRTDSPLHF.

The V and J genes are TRBV5-1 and TRBJ1-5, with D uncertain. The CDR3 spans 12 residues. Germline V CDR1 and CDR2: SGHRS, YFSETQ. Trimming left V 6 bases short and J 7 bases short, with 11 bases between. The CDR3 sequence: CASKAGRQPQHF. For the CDR3, the DNA is TGCGCCAGCAAAGCAGGACGGCAGCCCCAGCATTTT. The variable domain in full, with the rest retrieved from reference TRBV5-1 and TRBJ1-5, is KAGVTQTPRYLIKTRGQQVTLSCSPISGHRSVSWYQQTPGQGLQFLFEYFSETQRNKGNFPGRFSGRQFSNSRSEMNVSTLELGDSALYLCASKAGRQPQHFGDGTRLSIL.

This chain connects TRBV5-1 to TRBJ1-2, with 8 positions matching TRBD1. There are 17 residues in the CDR3. Germline CDR1 SGHRS, CDR2 YFSETQ. With V trimmed by 0 bases and J by 4 bases, 11 bases remained unmatched. CDR3: CASSLDLQGASFYGYTF. The CDR3 nucleotides read TGCGCCAGCAGCTTGGATCTCCAGGGGGCGAGTTTCTATGGCTACACCTTC.

About this clonotype itself: It is likely a read error, because the conserved phenylalanine at the end of the CDR3 is missing. This rearrangement joins TRBV11-3 to TRBJ1-2; D not resolved. Germline CDR1 SGHNT, CDR2 YENEEA. The CDR3 has 13 amino acids. Trimming took off 2 bases at V and 2 bases at J, with 6 bases between the two ends. The CDR3 loop reads CASSLLGNYGYTS. Written as DNA, the CDR3 is TGTGCCAGCAGCTTATTGGGGAACTATGGCTACACCTCC.

The chain couples TRBV15 to TRBJ2-7; D could derive from TRBD1 or TRBD2 (5 bases each). The V gene lost 3 bases and the J gene lost 2 bases, with 14 bases spanning the gap. The germline V gene encodes CDR1 LNHNV and CDR2 YYDKDF (reference sequence). This CDR3 has 15 amino acids. The CDR3 region has the DNA TGTGCCACCAGCAGCCGGGACGGCTCGACCTACGAGCAGTACTTC. This translates into CATSSRDGSTYEQYF. Filled out from reference TRBV15 and TRBJ2-7, the complete variable domain reads DAMVIQNPRYQVTQFGKPVTLSCSQTLNHNVMYWYQQKSSQAPKLLFHYYDKDFNNEADTPDNFQSRRPNTSFCFLDIRSPGLGDTAMYLCATSSRDGSTYEQYFGPGTRLTVT.

The J gene is TRBJ2-7, the V gene TRBV5-1, with TRBD2 matching 8 bases. Germline-derived CDR1 and CDR2 are SGHRS and YFSETQ. Trimming cost V 0 bases and J 3 bases; bases outside gene matches: 8. CDR3 size: 16 residues. The CDR3 sequence is CASSLASTSGNYEQYF. CDR3 DNA sequence: TGCGCCAGCAGCTTGGCCAGTACTAGCGGAAACTACGAGCAGTACTTC.

The chain is built from TRBV7-9 and TRBJ1-5; no clear D. Germline lookup yields CDR1 SEHNR and CDR2 FQNEAQ (reference sequence). The CDR3 has 17 amino acids. V was trimmed by 2 bases and J by 0 bases, leaving 14 bases between them. The CDR3 nucleotides read TGTGCCAGCAGCTTAAGGATGGTCCCTTATAGCAATCAGCCCCAGCATTTT. It encodes CASSLRMVPYSNQPQHF.